This record covers a single TCR beta chain. Its antigen is not known. Generated by immunoSEQ multiplex PCR, the TCRdb table keeps only in-frame clones and is missing some. The profile shows some 600,000 clones, about 96% of them singletons. This specimen belongs to a study of shared clonotypes between healthy human individuals. As for the study in general: Participating donors consisted of a couple of women and a few men aged 18 to 49. Each donor contributed plates that comprised three CD4 naive, three CD4 memory, two CD8 naive and one CD8 memory.

Terminally differentiated effector memory CD45RA+ cells were excluded from the naive CD8 cells, which were CD45RO-negative and positively selected for CCR7. Overall study findings and caveats: The genetic and exposure-history diversity represented was limited by few donors.

This CDR3 comprises 15 residues. The junction had 5 bases not matched to a gene; V was cut back by 3 bases and J by 4 bases. Germline CDR1 is SGHAT and CDR2 is FQNNGV. This TCR derives from a woman aged 30 to 39 in good health. This sequence joins TRBV11-2 and TRBJ2-2, with 7 bases identical to TRBD2. The sequencing input was naive CD8+ T cells sorted from blood. The CDR3 coding sequence is TGTGCCAGCAGCTTGACCGGGACTACCACCGGGGAGCTGTTTTTT. It encodes CASSLTGTTTGELFF.